A single sample gave rise to the 8 T cell receptor beta chains below, sequenced in a study of cytomegalovirus exposure and HLA in healthy donors (TCRdb year 2017). The protocol used for the library was the immunoSEQ multiplex PCR assay. A mixture of 60 forward primers for TCR Vbeta segments and 13 reverse primers for TCR Jbeta segments was used in the multiplex PCR. As stored in TCRdb, this immuneACCESS dataset retains in-frame rearrangements with V and J assigned. A fraction of the clones does not appear; measured against another copy, unresolved V genes explain less than half of the discrepancy, and the remainder lacks a known reason. The sample has some 150,000 clones on record, more than 60% of them singletons. The ten largest clones take up 2.5% of the sample. Sequenced: PBMCs. Receptor source: a human donor in good health.

In this sample, this clone turned up a few times. This sequence joins TRBV7-6 and TRBJ2-5, with a possible D match to TRBD1 (6 bases). Germline assignment: CDR1 SGHVS and CDR2 FNYEAQ. The CDR3 loop spans 14 amino acids. Between the trimmed V and J ends, which lost 6 bases and 2 bases, there was a span of 13 bases. CDR3 amino acids: CASRHREPQETQYF. The CDR3 region has the DNA TGTGCCAGCAGGCACAGGGAGCCGCAAGAGACCCAGTACTTC.

The CDR3 DNA reads as TGTGCCAGCAGGGGGACAGTGGGCACTGAAGCTTTCTTT. Translating gives CASRGTVGTEAFF. The rearrangement uses TRBV6-5 and TRBJ1-1; TRBD1 agrees at 7 bases. Germline V gives CDR1 MNHEY, CDR2 SVGAGI. The CDR3 runs 13 residues. V gave up 6 bases and J gave up 4 bases; unmatched junction bases: 5.

This clone came up a few times. The V gene is TRBV2, the J gene TRBJ1-5; 7 bases fit TRBD1. The CDR3 extends over 17 amino acids. After removal of 7 bases from V and 3 bases from J, the junction contained 15 bases not matched to a gene. Germline values: CDR1 SNHLY, CDR2 FYNNEI. CDR3 DNA sequence: TGTGCCAGCACTTGGGGCCCAGCAGGGGGGCTCAATCAGCCCCAGCATTTT. Protein product: CASTWGPAGGLNQPQHF.

V usage is TRBV19 and J usage is TRBJ1-1; D is uncertain. Trimming took 7 bases from V and 1 from J, leaving 16 bases between them. The germline gives CDR1 LNHDA, CDR2 SQIVND (reference sequence). The CDR3 consists of 15 residues. The DNA of the CDR3 is TGTGCCAGTAAATGGTCGGCAGCGACGAACACTGAAGCTTTCTTT. This sequence encodes CASKWSAATNTEAFF.

This chain connects TRBV5-6 to TRBJ1-5; no definite D call. Trimming pared 4 bases from V and 4 bases from J, leaving 12 bases between. The CDR3 loop spans 14 amino acids. The germline V gene has CDR1 SGHDT and CDR2 YYEEEE. CDR3 protein: CASSRRAGNQPQHF. The CDR3 DNA reads as TGTGCCAGCAGCCGGAGGGCCGGAAATCAGCCCCAGCATTTT.

J is TRBJ2-1 and V is TRBV5-4, with a possible D match to TRBD2 (6 bases). The V gene's germline CDR1 is SGHNT and CDR2 YYREEE (reference sequence). V gave up 4 bases and J gave up 5 bases, with 16 bases separating them. This CDR3 is 15 amino acids long. CDR3 in amino acids: CASSPVRGGNNEQFF. CDR3 DNA sequence: TGTGCCAGCAGCCCCGTGAGGGGAGGCAACAATGAGCAGTTCTTC. Filled out from reference TRBV5-4 and TRBJ2-1, the complete variable domain reads ETGVTQSPTHLIKTRGQQVTLRCSSQSGHNTVSWYQQALGQGPQFIFQYYREEENGRGNFPPRFSGLQFPNYSSELNVNALELDDSALYLCASSPVRGGNNEQFFGPGTRLTVL.

The V gene is TRBV7-6, the J gene TRBJ1-3; weak D call: TRBD1 (5 bases). This CDR3 comprises 13 residues. With 1 base removed from V and 7 bases from J, the gap between germline ends came to 8 bases. Germline CDR1 reads SGHVS; CDR2 reads FNYEAQ. The CDR3 region has the DNA TGTGCCAGCAGCTTAGAGCGGGGGAACACCATATATTTT. This encodes CASSLERGNTIYF.

This chain connects TRBV6-1 to TRBJ1-5; D remains ambiguous. CDR3 length: 14 residues. CDR1 and CDR2 from the germline V gene are MNHNS and SASEGT. The ends were cut back, 5 bases at V and 6 bases at J, with 14 bases in the middle. In nucleotides, the CDR3 is TGTGCCAGCAGTCTGGAGGGCGAGGGTCAGCCCCAGCATTTT. Protein sequence: CASSLEGEGQPQHF.